A selection of T cell receptor beta chains follows, all from one sample in a study of blood T cell repertoires in COVID-19. Assay: immunoSEQ multiplex PCR; the TCRdb copy retains only in-frame clones and omits some. The sample includes 200,000 to 250,000 clones, approximately 81% seen only once; the top ten take nearly 20%. Sequencing input: peripheral blood. The receptor set was obtained from a man aged 30-40 years with active or convalescent COVID-19. Both conserved end residues are part of each CDR3. The order of the fields is clone size, J gene, V gene, D gene, CDR3 protein, CDR3 DNA. A D gene is named only where the DNA matches it firmly. The size entry is marked missing in some rows and otherwise reads once, few, many or a size class.

-	TRBJ2-1	TRBV10-3	TRBD2	CAIGTSGSREQFF	TGTGCCATAGGGACTAGCGGGAGCCGTGAGCAGTTCTTC
-	TRBJ2-7	TRBV25-1	TRBD1	CASASADRPGGEQYF	TGTGCCAGCGCCTCCGCGGACAGGCCAGGGGGCGAGCAGTACTTC
few	TRBJ1-2	TRBV28	TRBD1	CASSDTGGPGYGYTF	TGTGCCAGCAGTGATACAGGGGGCCCGGGGTATGGCTACACCTTC
few	TRBJ1-1	TRBV9	-	CASSVGPRNTEAFF	TGTGCCAGCAGCGTGGGCCCCCGGAACACTGAAGCTTTCTTT
-	TRBJ1-3	TRBV7-9	-	CASSPQWRLSGNTIYF	TGTGCCAGCAGCCCCCAGTGGCGACTATCTGGAAACACCATATATTTT
-	TRBJ2-7	TRBV4-2	TRBD2	CASSQGGLAAYEQYF	TGTGCCAGCAGCCAAGGGGGACTAGCGGCCTACGAGCAGTACTTC
once	TRBJ2-1	TRBV28	-	CASSFEGSSSYNEQFF	TGTGCCAGCAGTTTCGAGGGCTCAAGCTCCTACAATGAGCAGTTCTTC
few	TRBJ1-3	TRBV7-2	TRBD1	CASSLSGTVINSGNTIYF	TGTGCCAGCAGCTTATCCGGGACAGTAATAAACTCTGGAAACACCATATATTTT
few	TRBJ2-3	TRBV7-8	TRBD2	CASSFRSSGGDTQYF	TGTGCCAGCAGCTTTCGGTCTAGCGGCGGGGATACGCAGTATTTT
-	TRBJ2-3	TRBV5-8	TRBD2	CASSAGLAGGTDTQYF	TGTGCCAGCAGCGCAGGACTAGCGGGGGGTACAGATACGCAGTATTTT
-	TRBJ2-3	TRBV30	TRBD1	CAWSGGQSTDTQYF	TGTGCCTGGAGTGGGGGACAGTCGACAGATACGCAGTATTTT
-	TRBJ1-2	TRBV3-1/TRBV3-2	-	CASSYTGTPYGYTF	TGTGCCAGCAGCTACACCGGGACACCATATGGCTACACCTTC
-	TRBJ2-3	TRBV6-2/TRBV6-3	TRBD1	CASSRPDRGTDTQYF	TGTGCCAGCAGCCGACCAGACAGGGGCACAGATACGCAGTATTTT
few	TRBJ1-4	TRBV4-1	-	CASSPSGGEANEKLFF	TGCGCCAGCAGCCCCTCGGGGGGGGAAGCTAATGAAAAACTGTTTTTT
-	TRBJ2-3	TRBV6-5	TRBD2	CASKNSGVTDTQYF	TGTGCCAGCAAGAATAGCGGGGTCACAGATACGCAGTATTTT
-	TRBJ1-1	TRBV11-3	-	CASSLTENTEAFF	TGTGCCAGCAGCCTGACAGAAAACACTGAAGCTTTCTTT
-	TRBJ2-5	TRBV11-2	TRBD2	CASSPALLADQETQYF	TGTGCCAGCAGCCCGGCTTTACTAGCGGACCAAGAGACCCAGTACTTC
once	TRBJ2-1	TRBV9	-	CASSEPRDSHYNEQFF	TGTGCCAGCAGCGAGCCGCGGGACTCACACTACAATGAGCAGTTCTTC
-	TRBJ1-3	TRBV11-2	-	CASSVGTINTIYF	TGTGCCAGCAGCGTCGGGACAATCAACACCATATATTTT
-	TRBJ2-7	TRBV18	-	CASSPPGVHEQYF	TGTGCCAGCTCACCACCAGGGGTCCACGAGCAGTACTTC
once	TRBJ2-7	TRBV4-1	-	CASSLQAGYEQYF	TGCGCCAGCAGCCTACAGGCGGGGTACGAGCAGTACTTC
-	TRBJ1-4	TRBV12-3/TRBV12-4	-	CASSRLGEKLFF	TGTGCCAGCAGTAGACTAGGAGAAAAACTGTTTTTT
-	TRBJ2-3	TRBV19	TRBD2	CASSDPVAGGTDTQYF	TGTGCCAGTAGTGATCCCGTAGCGGGGGGCACAGATACGCAGTATTTT
-	TRBJ1-5	TRBV6-2/TRBV6-3	-	CASSYGGGNQPQHF	TGTGCCAGCAGTTACGGGGGGGGCAATCAGCCCCAGCATTTT
-	TRBJ2-1	TRBV14	TRBD2	CASSPPPGLELFF	TGTGCCAGCAGCCCACCACCGGGACTAGAGCTGTTCTTC
-	TRBJ1-2	TRBV12-3/TRBV12-4	-	CASSMDTYYGYTF	TGTGCCAGCAGTATGGACACCTACTATGGCTACACCTTC
-	TRBJ2-3	TRBV4-1	TRBD2	CASSQEGTSGNTDTQYF	TGCGCCAGCAGCCAAGAGGGGACTAGCGGGAACACAGATACGCAGTATTTT
-	TRBJ1-1	TRBV5-1	-	CASSLGGTMNTEAFF	TGCGCCAGCAGCTTGGGGGGCACCATGAACACTGAAGCTTTCTTT
-	TRBJ1-2	TRBV3-1/TRBV3-2	TRBD1	CASSRRGTGGGYTF	TGTGCCAGCAGCCGAAGGGGGACAGGGGGCGGCTACACCTTC
-	TRBJ1-6	TRBV28	TRBD1	CASSFRGQNNSPLHF	TGTGCCAGCAGTTTCCGGGGACAGAATAATTCACCCCTCCACTTT
-	TRBJ2-3	TRBV27	TRBD2	CASSLRTSWDTDTQYF	TGTGCCAGCAGTTTGAGGACTAGCTGGGACACAGATACGCAGTATTTT
-	TRBJ2-7	TRBV28	-	CASILSGSYEQYF	TGTGCCAGCATCCTTAGCGGATCCTACGAGCAGTACTTC
-	TRBJ1-5	TRBV5-7	TRBD1	CASSFGQDYQPQHF	TGTGCCAGCAGCTTTGGACAGGACTACCAGCCCCAGCATTTT
-	TRBJ1-3	TRBV5-1	-	CASSFAGGSPSGNTIYF	TGCGCCAGCAGCTTTGCAGGTGGATCTCCATCTGGAAACACCATATATTTT
-	TRBJ2-5	TRBV6-2/TRBV6-3	TRBD2	CASSFGLAGGETQYF	TGTGCCAGCAGTTTTGGACTAGCGGGAGGAGAGACCCAGTACTTC
-	TRBJ2-2	TRBV6-5	-	CATRRGAGELFF	TGTGCCACCAGACGGGGAGCCGGGGAGCTGTTTTTT
-	TRBJ2-7	TRBV7-9	-	CASSFRGGYEQYF	TGTGCCAGCAGCTTTAGAGGGGGCTACGAGCAGTACTTC
-	TRBJ2-5	TRBV5-1	TRBD1	CASSLGTEETQYF	TGCGCCAGCAGCTTAGGGACAGAAGAGACCCAGTACTTC
-	TRBJ2-1	TRBV21-1	-	CASSTRTGSPNEQFF	TGTGCCAGCAGCACCAGGACAGGGTCGCCCAATGAGCAGTTCTTC
-	TRBJ1-2	TRBV5-6	TRBD1	CASSYDRGGYGYTF	TGTGCCAGCAGCTACGACAGGGGAGGCTATGGCTACACCTTC
-	TRBJ1-1	TRBV5-1	-	CASSLAIAGNTEAFF	TGCGCCAGCAGCTTGGCCATCGCGGGTAACACTGAAGCTTTCTTT
-	TRBJ2-1	TRBV18	-	CASSPFSDEQFF	TGTGCCAGCTCACCATTCAGCGATGAGCAGTTCTTC